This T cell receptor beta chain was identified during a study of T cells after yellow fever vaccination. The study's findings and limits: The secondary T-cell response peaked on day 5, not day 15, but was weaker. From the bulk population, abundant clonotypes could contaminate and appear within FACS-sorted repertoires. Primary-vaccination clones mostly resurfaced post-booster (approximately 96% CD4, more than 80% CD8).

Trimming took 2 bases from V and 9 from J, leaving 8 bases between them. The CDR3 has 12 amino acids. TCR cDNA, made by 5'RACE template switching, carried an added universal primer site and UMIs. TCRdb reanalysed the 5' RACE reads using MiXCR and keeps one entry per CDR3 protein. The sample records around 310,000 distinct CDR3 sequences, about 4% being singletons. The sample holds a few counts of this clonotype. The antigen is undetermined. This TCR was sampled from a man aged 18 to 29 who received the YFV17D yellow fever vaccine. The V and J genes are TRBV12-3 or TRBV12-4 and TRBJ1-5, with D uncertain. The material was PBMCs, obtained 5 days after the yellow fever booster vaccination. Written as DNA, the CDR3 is TGTGCCAGCAGTTTAATTAATGTGCCCCAGCATTTT. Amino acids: CASSLINVPQHF.